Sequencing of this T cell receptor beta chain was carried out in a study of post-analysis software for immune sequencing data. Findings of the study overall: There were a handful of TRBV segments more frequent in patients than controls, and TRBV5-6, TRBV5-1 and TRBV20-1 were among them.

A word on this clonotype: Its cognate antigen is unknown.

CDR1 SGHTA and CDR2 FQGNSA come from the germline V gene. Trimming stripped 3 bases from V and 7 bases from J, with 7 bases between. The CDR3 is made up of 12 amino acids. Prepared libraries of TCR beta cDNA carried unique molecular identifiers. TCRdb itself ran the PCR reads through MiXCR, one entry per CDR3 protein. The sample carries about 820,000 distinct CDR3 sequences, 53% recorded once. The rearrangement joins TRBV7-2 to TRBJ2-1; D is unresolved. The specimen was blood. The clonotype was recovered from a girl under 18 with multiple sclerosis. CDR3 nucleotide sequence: TGTGCCAGCAGCTTTGCGAGGAATGAGCAGTTCTTC. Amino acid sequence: CASSFARNEQFF.